Following are 32 T cell receptor beta chains from one sample sequenced in a study of neurological immune-mediated disorders. Time point described: longitudinal time-point 3. MiXCR was run by TCRdb on the 5' RACE reads, yielding one entry per CDR3 protein. The table lists about 53,000 distinct CDR3 sequences, 8% to 9% of them singletons. Sequenced: PBMCs. Source of these receptors: a woman aged 40 to 50 in good health.

There are many counts of this clonotype. This chain uses TRBV9 with TRBJ2-1, with unresolved D. V was pared by 3 bases and J by 0 bases, with 13 bases between. This CDR3 contains 16 residues. CDR1 is SGDLS and CDR2 is YYNGEE in the germline V gene. Written as DNA, the CDR3 is TGTGCCAGCAGCGGGAAGGCGGTCGGCTCCTACAATGAGCAGTTCTTC. This codes for CASSGKAVGSYNEQFF.

The V call is TRBV28, the J call TRBJ1-5, with D possibly matching TRBD1 (6 bases). Germline V CDR1 and CDR2: MDHEN, SYDVKM. V was shortened by 7 bases and J by 1 base, with 17 bases between the two germline ends. The CDR3 has 16 amino acids. CDR3 region: CASNRGGGTSNQPQHF. The CDR3, as DNA: TGTGCCAGCAATAGGGGGGGAGGTACGAGCAATCAGCCCCAGCATTTT.

This clonotype was seen repeatedly, ten times or more. The V and J genes are TRBV5-1 and TRBJ2-7; D is uncertain. V was pared by 0 bases and J by 0 bases, with 13 bases between. The CDR3 is 16 residues long. CDR1 SGHRS and CDR2 YFSETQ come from the germline V gene. This CDR3 is CASSLGDGLGSYEQYF. CDR3 in DNA: TGCGCCAGCAGCTTGGGCGACGGTTTGGGCTCCTACGAGCAGTACTTC.

This clonotype occurred many times. The V call is TRBV20-1, the J call TRBJ2-1, with 14 bases that match TRBD2. V shed 3 bases, J shed 8 bases, and the junction held 6 bases outside the gene matches. The germline V gene has CDR1 DFQATT and CDR2 SNEGSKA (reference sequence). The CDR3 is 15 residues long. The CDR3 sequence: CSASKGTSGRYEQFF. For the CDR3, the DNA is TGCAGTGCTAGCAAAGGGACTAGCGGGAGATATGAGCAGTTCTTC.

This clonotype was counted at least ten times. V and J are TRBV7-2 and TRBJ1-5; D is ambiguous. The CDR3 runs 15 residues. With 1 base removed from V and 0 bases from J, the gap between germline ends came to 7 bases. Germline CDR1 and CDR2: SGHTA and FQGNSA. The CDR3 region has the DNA TGTGCCAGCAGCTTAGTTCCCGATAGCAATCAGCCCCAGCATTTT. Its translation: CASSLVPDSNQPQHF.

At least ten counts were recorded for this clonotype. The chain uses TRBV12-3 or TRBV12-4 and TRBJ1-5; no firm D call. Trimming shortened V by 7 bases and J by 1 base, and 11 bases separated the two germline ends. CDR3 length equals 14 residues. The CDR3 DNA reads TGTGCCAGCACCGAAGAACAGAGCAATCAGCCCCAGCATTTT. This codes for CASTEEQSNQPQHF.

Many counts were recorded for this clonotype. The chain uses TRBV6-5 and TRBJ2-6; 8 bases are shared with TRBD2. From germline, CDR1 is MNHEY and CDR2 SVGAGI. J gave up 0 bases and V 6 bases, and 13 bases lay outside the gene matches. The CDR3 spans 19 residues. The CDR3 is CASRPSYSGANSGANVLTF. The CDR3 bases are TGTGCCAGCAGGCCTTCGTATAGCGGGGCGAACTCTGGGGCCAACGTCCTGACTTTC.

This rearrangement joins TRBV20-1 to TRBJ1-2, with TRBD1 identical over 8 bases. The ends lost 5 bases at V and 8 bases at J; junction bases unmatched: 13. Germline V gives CDR1 DFQATT, CDR2 SNEGSKA (reference sequence). The CDR3 has 14 residues. CDR3 amino acids: CSAAVTDRGYGYTF. The CDR3 DNA sequence: TGCAGTGCTGCCGTCACTGACAGGGGCTACGGCTACACCTTC.

At least ten counts were recorded for this clonotype. The chain combines TRBV5-1 with TRBJ1-1, with D tentatively TRBD1 (6 bases). The length of the CDR3 is 13 residues. CDR1 and CDR2 from the germline V gene are SGHRS and YFSETQ. The V and J ends lost 6 bases and 2 bases respectively, with 11 bases between them. The CDR3 reads CASKTQGNTEAFF. The CDR3 DNA follows: TGCGCCAGCAAAACACAGGGAAACACTGAAGCTTTCTTT.

The V gene is TRBV9, the J gene TRBJ2-3; D may be TRBD1 or TRBD2 (5 bases each). The V and J ends lost 0 bases and 6 bases respectively, with 14 bases between them. The CDR3 sequence is 15 residues long. Germline values: CDR1 SGDLS, CDR2 YYNGEE. In DNA form, the CDR3 reads TGTGCCAGCAGCGTAGAGGGGACGGTGACCGATACGCAGTATTTT. Translation: CASSVEGTVTDTQYF.

The genes are TRBV10-2 and TRBJ2-5; D might be TRBD2 (5 bases). Deletions cut 7 bases from V and 5 bases from J, with 20 bases between. Looked up from germline, CDR1 is WSHSY and CDR2 is SAAADI. The CDR3 runs 15 residues. The CDR3 DNA reads TGCGCCAGCACCGACTGGATTCAGAGGGCGGAGACCCAGTACTTC. It is translated as CASTDWIQRAETQYF.

This clonotype has a count of ten or more. This sequence joins TRBV5-1 and TRBJ2-1; D may match TRBD1 or TRBD2 (5 bases each). Trimming pared 5 bases from V and 10 bases from J, leaving 16 bases between. CDR3 length: 13 residues. Germline assignment: CDR1 SGHRS and CDR2 YFSETQ. The CDR3 protein is CASRAQGVSEQFF. For the CDR3, the DNA is TGCGCCAGCAGAGCGCAGGGAGTGAGCGAGCAGTTCTTC.

This clonotype was picked up many times. This rearrangement joins TRBV25-1 to TRBJ1-2; D gene ambiguous. V was trimmed by 0 bases and J by 8 bases, leaving 13 bases between them. CDR1 is MGHDK and CDR2 is SYGVNS in the germline V gene. The CDR3 is made up of 14 amino acids. The CDR3 is CASSEYNPAEGYTF. For the CDR3, the DNA is TGTGCCAGCAGTGAATACAACCCCGCGGAAGGCTACACCTTC.

At least ten counts were recorded for this clonotype. CDR3 sequence: CSARDLAGLAGEISSYEQYF. CDR3 DNA sequence: TGCAGTGCTAGAGATCTCGCGGGGCTAGCGGGAGAAATTAGCTCCTACGAGCAGTACTTC. The chain couples TRBV20-1 to TRBJ2-7; TRBD2 matches 10 bases. This CDR3 is built from 20 residues. The V segment lost 0 bases and the J segment 0 bases; nucleotides outside the gene matches: 17. Germline V gives CDR1 DFQATT, CDR2 SNEGSKA (reference sequence).

This clonotype has more than one count but fewer than ten. A much larger clonotype is one base distant, so this may be a read error. The chain is built from TRBV12-3 or TRBV12-4 and TRBJ1-2; D not certain. The CDR3 length is 13 residues. The CDR3 sequence: CANSLTERYGYTF. The CDR3 DNA follows: TGTGCCAACAGTTTAACGGAGAGGTATGGCTACACCTTC.

This clonotype showed up many times. The chain uses TRBV4-1 and TRBJ1-1; D not resolved. With 6 bases removed from V and 3 bases from J, the gap between germline ends came to 11 bases. CDR1 and CDR2 (germline): MGHRA, YSYEKL. The CDR3 contains 13 residues. For the CDR3, the DNA is TGCGCCAGCAGGGCAGGCGGATACACTGAAGCTTTCTTT. It is translated as CASRAGGYTEAFF.

This clonotype was seen repeatedly, ten times or more. The V and J genes are TRBV7-9 and TRBJ2-7; tentatively, D is TRBD1 (6 bases). The V end was cut by 5 bases, the J end by 0 bases, with 11 bases between. CDR1 SEHNR and CDR2 FQNEAQ come from the germline V gene (reference sequence). The CDR3 runs 14 residues. The CDR3 DNA follows: TGTGCCAGCAGCGGGACACAGAGCTCCTACGAGCAGTACTTC. Residues: CASSGTQSSYEQYF.

This clonotype occurred many times. The rearrangement uses TRBV5-6 and TRBJ2-2; the D is unclear. The ends were cut back, 6 bases at V and 2 bases at J, with 14 bases in the middle. Per germline, CDR1 SGHDT and CDR2 YYEEEE. This CDR3 has 15 residues. The CDR3 protein is CASIKSRRNTGELFF. Written as DNA, the CDR3 is TGTGCCAGCATTAAAAGCAGGAGAAACACCGGGGAGCTGTTTTTT.

This clonotype has at least ten counts. The V and J genes are TRBV7-2 and TRBJ2-7; a weak D match, TRBD2 (7 bases). Germline V CDR1 and CDR2: SGHTA, FQGNSA. CDR3 length: 15 amino acids. Deletions cut 6 bases from V and 7 bases from J, with 22 bases between. Here the CDR3 reads CASRYTGGAFGEQYF. The CDR3, as DNA: TGTGCCAGCAGATACACGGGGGGCGCCTTTGGTGAGCAGTACTTC. Full variable domain (rest looked up from reference TRBV7-2 and TRBJ2-7): GAGVSQSPSNKVTEKGKDVELRCDPISGHTALYWYRQSLGQGLEFLIYFQGNSAPDKSGLPSDRFSAERTGGSVSTLTIQRTQQEDSAVYLCASRYTGGAFGEQYFGPGTRLTVT.

Ten or more counts support this clonotype. The chain links TRBV2 to TRBJ1-1, with D unresolved. V shed 3 bases and J shed 5 bases, with 7 bases lying between them. The CDR3 extends over 12 amino acids. The germline V gene has CDR1 SNHLY and CDR2 FYNNEI. CDR3 in amino acids: CASSEVGTEAFF. For the CDR3, the DNA is TGTGCCAGCAGTGAGGTCGGGACTGAAGCTTTCTTT. The whole variable domain, remainder taken from reference TRBV2 and TRBJ1-1, is EPEVTQTPSHQVTQMGQEVILRCVPISNHLYFYWYRQILGQKVEFLVSFYNNEISEKSEIFDDQFSVERPDGSNFTLKIRSTKLEDSAMYFCASSEVGTEAFFGQGTRLTVV.

This clonotype has at least ten counts. J is TRBJ2-2 and V is TRBV6-2 or TRBV6-3, with TRBD2 as a possible D gene (5 bases). CDR1 and CDR2 (germline): MNHEY, SVGEGT. Trimming took off 7 bases at V and 7 bases at J, with 16 bases between the two ends. The CDR3 is made up of 14 amino acids. This CDR3 reads CASIPRLRDGELFF. CDR3 in DNA: TGTGCCAGCATACCTCGACTACGCGACGGGGAGCTGTTTTTT.

This clonotype was picked up many times. The chain uses TRBV20-1 and TRBJ1-1, with D maybe TRBD1 (6 bases). The V gene's germline CDR1 is DFQATT and CDR2 SNEGSKA (reference sequence). The germline V and J ends were trimmed by 5 bases and 3 bases, with 16 bases remaining between them. The CDR3 totals 14 residues. The CDR3, as DNA: TGCAGTGCTGGACAGACAGGTCCGTACACTGAAGCTTTCTTT. The encoded protein is CSAGQTGPYTEAFF.

There are many counts of this clonotype. The chain is built from TRBV2 and TRBJ2-2, with 10 bases identical to TRBD2. This CDR3 spans 15 amino acids. CDR1 is SNHLY and CDR2 is FYNNEI in the germline V gene. V dropped 5 bases and J dropped 6; count of bases not matched to a gene: 6. The CDR3 sequence is CASSPGTSAPGELFF. CDR3 sequence (DNA): TGTGCCAGCAGTCCCGGGACTAGCGCCCCCGGGGAGCTGTTTTTT.

This clonotype was counted many times. The genes are TRBV5-5 and TRBJ2-7; 10 nucleotides line up with TRBD1. The CDR3 is 15 residues long. V lost 0 bases, J lost 5 bases, and 5 bases stayed unmatched. CDR1 is SGHKS, CDR2 YYEKEE, per germline (reference sequence). CDR3 in DNA: TGTGCCAGCAGCTTGGAAGGGACAGGGGTCCACGAGCAGTACTTC. It translates to CASSLEGTGVHEQYF.

This clonotype was detected many times. The chain couples TRBV7-2 to TRBJ1-5; TRBD1 agrees at 7 bases. The junction had 7 bases not matched to a gene; V was cut back by 5 bases and J by 6 bases. Per the germline V gene, CDR1 is SGHTA and CDR2 is FQGNSA. CDR3 length: 14 residues. The CDR3 bases are TGTGCCAGCAGCCCGCGGACAGGAGGTCAGCCCCAGCATTTT. It codes for CASSPRTGGQPQHF.

This clonotype showed up many times. The genes are TRBV5-8 and TRBJ2-3; 9 positions agree with TRBD1. This CDR3 contains 15 residues. Germline V lookup: CDR1 SGHTS, CDR2 YDEGEE. The V gene end was trimmed by 4 bases and the J gene end by 3 bases; junction bases not matched to a gene: 6. CDR3 region: CASSPGTGWTDTQYF. CDR3 bases: TGTGCCAGCAGCCCAGGGACAGGGTGGACAGATACGCAGTATTTT.

This clonotype has a count of ten or more. This sequence joins TRBV18 and TRBJ1-2; 9 bases line up with TRBD1. This CDR3 has 15 amino acids. With 6 bases clipped from V and 2 bases from J, the junction kept 7 bases outside the gene matches. CDR1 KGHSH and CDR2 LQKENI come from the germline V gene. The CDR3 region has the DNA TGTGCCAGCTCCCCCGGACAGGGGATGAACTATGGCTACACCTTC. Translated: CASSPGQGMNYGYTF. Full variable domain (missing parts from reference TRBV18 and TRBJ1-2): NAGVMQNPRHLVRRRGQEARLRCSPMKGHSHVYWYRQLPEEGLKFMVYLQKENIIDESGMPKERFSAEFPKEGPSILRIQQVVRGDSAAYFCASSPGQGMNYGYTFGSGTRLTVV.

The chain has TRBV29-1 and TRBJ2-1; a weak D match, TRBD1 (6 bases). Trimming pared 3 bases from V and 4 bases from J, leaving 16 bases between. This CDR3 has 15 residues. In germline, CDR1 is SQVTM, CDR2 ANQGSEA. CDR3 nucleotide sequence: TGCAGCGTTGAGGGACCGACTACAGGGTACAATGAGCAGTTCTTC. Translated: CSVEGPTTGYNEQFF.

This clonotype was seen many times. The V call is TRBV20-1, the J call TRBJ1-5, with D hard to call. The length of the CDR3 is 13 residues. CDR1 and CDR2 from the germline V gene are DFQATT and SNEGSKA (reference sequence). V was pared by 3 bases and J by 3 bases, with 9 bases between. CDR3 sequence (DNA): TGCAGTGCTAGGGGCCCACTCAATCAGCCCCAGCATTTT. Encoded protein: CSARGPLNQPQHF.

This clonotype was counted once. The rearrangement joins TRBV30 to TRBJ2-5; D possibly corresponds to TRBD2 (6 bases). The CDR3 length is 15 residues. V lost 3 bases and J lost 1, with 15 bases in between. Germline values: CDR1 GTSNPN, CDR2 SVGIG (reference sequence). The CDR3: CAWRQKGSGQETQYF. The CDR3 DNA reads as TGTGCCTGGAGGCAGAAAGGTAGCGGCCAAGAGACCCAGTACTTC.

This chain uses TRBV12-3 or TRBV12-4 with TRBJ1-2; D unresolved. CDR3 length: 13 residues. Trimming shortened V by 4 bases and J by 2 bases, and 8 bases separated the two germline ends. CDR3 DNA: TGTGCCAGCAGTTGGGCTGCGAACTATGGCTACACCTTC. It specifies CASSWAANYGYTF.

This clonotype was found many times. This sequence joins TRBV20-1 and TRBJ1-2; TRBD1 agrees at 7 bases. CDR1 DFQATT and CDR2 SNEGSKA come from the germline V gene (reference sequence). Trimming at V came to 5 bases and at J to 4 bases, leaving 13 bases not matched to a gene. This CDR3 is 15 amino acids long. For the CDR3, the DNA is TGCAGTGCTTACCCCACAGGGGAAGGATTCTATGGCTACACCTTC. This codes for CSAYPTGEGFYGYTF.